A single sample is the source of the 17 T cell receptor beta chains below, sequenced in a study of human CD4 T cells and Enterobacteriaceae. The assay was immunoSEQ multiplex PCR, and TCRdb's table has in-frame clones only and misses some. There are about 26,000 clones in the sample; roughly 80% occur only once, and around 1% lies in the top ten. The memory gate held CD4+ cells that were not CD45RA+CCR7+CD95- naive cells, over 95% pure. The sample comprised memory CD4+ T cells from blood. These receptors all come from a human donor in good health.

Here the CDR3 reads CASSVAGEETQYF. For the CDR3, the DNA is TGTGCCAGCAGCGTAGCGGGGGAGGAGACCCAGTACTTC. The V gene is TRBV2, the J gene TRBJ2-5; 9 nucleotides agree with TRBD2. V lost 6 bases to trimming and J lost 5 bases; unmatched junction nucleotides: 4. The CDR3 runs 13 residues. Looked up from germline, CDR1 is SNHLY and CDR2 is FYNNEI.

V usage is TRBV4-1 and J usage is TRBJ1-6; D not resolved. The CDR3 sequence is 15 residues long. Per germline, CDR1 MGHRA and CDR2 YSYEKL. Trimming shortened V by 3 bases and J by 8 bases, and 14 bases separated the two germline ends. CDR3 protein: CASSQSAGFDSPLHF. Here the CDR3 DNA reads TGCGCCAGCAGCCAGTCAGCTGGTTTTGATTCACCCCTCCACTTT.

The chain is built from TRBV5-1 and TRBJ2-7; 8 nucleotides line up with TRBD1. Germline V gene data show CDR1 as SGHRS and CDR2 as YFSETQ. The CDR3 loop spans 14 amino acids. Trimming at V came to 2 bases and at J to 6 bases, leaving 7 bases not matched to a gene. The CDR3 here is CASSFGGQAVEQYF. In DNA, the CDR3 is TGCGCCAGCAGCTTTGGGGGACAGGCGGTCGAGCAGTACTTC.

This chain connects TRBV5-1 to TRBJ2-5; D is ambiguous. This CDR3 has 12 amino acids. V shed 4 bases and J shed 1 base, with 5 bases lying between them. Germline values: CDR1 SGHRS, CDR2 YFSETQ. CDR3: CASSHSQETQYF. CDR3 sequence (DNA): TGCGCCAGCAGCCACTCCCAAGAGACCCAGTACTTC.

This clone was observed a few times. J is TRBJ2-7 and V is TRBV18, with TRBD1 matching 7 bases. Trimming took 2 bases from V and 5 from J; bases not matched to a gene: 9. Looked up from germline, CDR1 is KGHSH and CDR2 is LQKENI. The CDR3 is 15 residues long. CDR3 coding DNA: TGTGCCAGCTCACCAACCGGGACAGTCCCTAACGAGCAGTACTTC. Amino acid sequence: CASSPTGTVPNEQYF.

The rearrangement joins TRBV6-1 to TRBJ2-1; a possible D gene is TRBD1 (6 bases). Germline CDR1 is MNHNS and CDR2 is SASEGT. This CDR3 has 15 amino acids. V was clipped by 4 bases and J by 5 bases, with 15 bases between them. The CDR3 is CASSVEQGGNNEQFF. Here the CDR3 DNA reads TGTGCCAGCAGTGTGGAACAGGGTGGGAACAATGAGCAGTTCTTC.

Only one count was recorded for this clone. The chain couples TRBV18 to TRBJ2-1, with 11 bases matching TRBD2. CDR1 KGHSH and CDR2 LQKENI come from the germline V gene. Trimming cost V 3 bases and J 6 bases; bases outside gene matches: 4. CDR3 length equals 15 residues. The CDR3 spells CASSPGLAEGNEQFF. DNA for the CDR3: TGTGCCAGCTCACCGGGACTAGCGGAGGGCAATGAGCAGTTCTTC.

The chain combines TRBV2 with TRBJ2-7; 11 bases fit TRBD2. The germline gives CDR1 SNHLY, CDR2 FYNNEI. Losses at the gene ends were 4 bases for V and 5 bases for J; bases not matched to a gene: 13. CDR3 length: 17 amino acids. As DNA, the CDR3 is TGTGCCAGCAGTGGACGCACACTAGCGGGAGTACCCCACGAGCAGTACTTC. Its protein product is CASSGRTLAGVPHEQYF.

V is TRBV7-8 and J is TRBJ1-1, with D unclear. CDR3 size: 13 residues. The germline V gene encodes CDR1 SGHVS and CDR2 FQNEAQ. The V end was cut by 5 bases, the J end by 4 bases, with 11 bases between. This CDR3 reads CASSPTPITEAFF. The CDR3 nucleotides read TGTGCCAGCAGCCCGACTCCCATCACTGAAGCTTTCTTT.

The chain links TRBV5-5 to TRBJ2-3; D gene ambiguous. CDR1 is SGHKS and CDR2 is YYEKEE in the germline V gene (reference sequence). The CDR3 is made up of 14 amino acids. Deletions cut 4 bases from V and 2 bases from J, with 11 bases between. CDR3 residues: CASSSIVLTDTQYF. For the CDR3, the DNA is TGTGCCAGCAGCAGTATAGTCCTCACAGATACGCAGTATTTT.

The chain carries TRBV18 and TRBJ1-3; TRBD1 matches at 11 bases. The CDR3 is 17 amino acids. In germline, CDR1 is KGHSH, CDR2 LQKENI. V shed 3 bases and J 1 base; nucleotides not matched to a gene: 5. This CDR3 is CASSPLGTGGSGNTIYF. CDR3 bases: TGTGCCAGCTCACCCCTGGGGACAGGGGGTTCTGGAAACACCATATATTTT.

The CDR3 protein is CSARLGSEAFF. The CDR3 DNA sequence: TGCAGTGCTAGACTGGGTAGTGAAGCTTTCTTT. The gene calls are TRBV20-1 and TRBJ1-1, with unresolved D. Trimming stripped 2 bases from V and 7 bases from J, with 8 bases between. The CDR3 sequence is 11 residues long. CDR1 and CDR2 from the germline V gene are DFQATT and SNEGSKA (reference sequence).

This clone was detected only once. The chain combines TRBV7-9 with TRBJ2-3, with D unresolved. The germline V gene has CDR1 SEHNR and CDR2 FQNEAQ (reference sequence). The V end lost 5 bases, the J end lost 5 bases, and 11 bases lay between the germline ends. The CDR3 length is 13 residues. This CDR3 reads CASSPLVVDTQYF. In nucleotides, the CDR3 is TGTGCCAGCAGCCCCCTGGTGGTAGATACGCAGTATTTT.

This clone was observed a single time. CDR3: CASMPSGRIMNTGELFF. The CDR3 nucleotides are TGCGCCAGCATGCCCTCGGGACGTATCATGAACACCGGGGAGCTGTTTTTT. The V and J genes are TRBV5-1 and TRBJ2-2; tentatively, D is TRBD1 or TRBD2 (5 bases each). Germline CDR1 reads SGHRS; CDR2 reads YFSETQ. The CDR3 contains 17 residues. V was clipped by 6 bases and J by 1 base, with 19 bases between them.

The chain recombines TRBV2 with TRBJ1-2, with D unresolved. Germline CDR1 and CDR2: SNHLY and FYNNEI. V lost 5 bases and J 5 bases, leaving 12 bases between the germline ends. The CDR3 covers 13 residues. Here the CDR3 reads CASSIRTEYGYTF. The CDR3 region has the DNA TGTGCCAGCAGTATCAGGACGGAGTATGGCTACACCTTC.

The V gene is TRBV11-2, the J gene TRBJ2-5; possibly TRBD2 for D (6 bases). The CDR3 runs to 14 residues. Germline V gene lookup returns CDR1 SGHAT and CDR2 FQNNGV. V lost 6 bases and J lost 4, with 15 bases in between. CDR3 residues: CASSFQTRGETQYF. The CDR3 DNA is TGTGCCAGCAGTTTCCAGACTAGGGGAGAGACCCAGTACTTC. The full variable domain, completed using reference TRBV11-2 and TRBJ2-5, is EAGVAQSPRYKIIEKRQSVAFWCNPISGHATLYWYQQILGQGPKLLIQFQNNGVVDDSQLPKDRFSAERLKGVDSTLKIQPAKLEDSAVYLCASSFQTRGETQYFGPGTRLLVL.

V gene TRBV6-5 combines with J gene TRBJ2-5; D not certain. The CDR3 is 13 amino acids. Germline CDR1 and CDR2: MNHEY and SVGAGI. With 0 bases removed from V and 5 bases from J, the gap between germline ends came to 7 bases. CDR3 DNA: TGTGCCAGCAGTTACTCGAACCGGGAGACCCAGTACTTC. Its protein product is CASSYSNRETQYF.